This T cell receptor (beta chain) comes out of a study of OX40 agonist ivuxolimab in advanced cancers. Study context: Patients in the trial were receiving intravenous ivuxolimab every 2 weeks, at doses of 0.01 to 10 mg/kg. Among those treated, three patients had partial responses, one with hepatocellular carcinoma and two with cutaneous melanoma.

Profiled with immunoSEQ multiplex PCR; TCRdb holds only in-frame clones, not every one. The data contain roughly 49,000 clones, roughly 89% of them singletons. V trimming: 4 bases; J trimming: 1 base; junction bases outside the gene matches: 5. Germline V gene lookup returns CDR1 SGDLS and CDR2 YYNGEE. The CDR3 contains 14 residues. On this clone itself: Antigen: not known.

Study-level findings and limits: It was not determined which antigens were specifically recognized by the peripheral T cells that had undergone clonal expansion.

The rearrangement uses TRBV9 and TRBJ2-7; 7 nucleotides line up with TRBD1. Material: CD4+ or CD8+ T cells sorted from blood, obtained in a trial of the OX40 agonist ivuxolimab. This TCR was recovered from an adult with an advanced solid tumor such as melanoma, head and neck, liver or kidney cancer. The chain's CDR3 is CASSSGQASYEQYF. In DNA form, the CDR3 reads TGTGCCAGCAGCTCTGGACAGGCTTCCTACGAGCAGTACTTC.